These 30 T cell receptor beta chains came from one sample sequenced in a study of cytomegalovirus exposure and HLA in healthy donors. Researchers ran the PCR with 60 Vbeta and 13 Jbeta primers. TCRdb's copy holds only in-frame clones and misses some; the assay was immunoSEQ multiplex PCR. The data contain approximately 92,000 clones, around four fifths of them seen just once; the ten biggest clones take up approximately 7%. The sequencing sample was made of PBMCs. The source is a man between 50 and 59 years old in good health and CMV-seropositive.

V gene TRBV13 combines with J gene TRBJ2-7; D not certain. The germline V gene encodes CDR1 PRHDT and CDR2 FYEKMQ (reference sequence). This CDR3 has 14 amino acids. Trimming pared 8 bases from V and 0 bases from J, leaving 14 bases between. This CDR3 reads CASGDGIHSYEQYF. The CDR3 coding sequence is TGTGCCAGCGGAGACGGAATACACTCCTACGAGCAGTACTTC.

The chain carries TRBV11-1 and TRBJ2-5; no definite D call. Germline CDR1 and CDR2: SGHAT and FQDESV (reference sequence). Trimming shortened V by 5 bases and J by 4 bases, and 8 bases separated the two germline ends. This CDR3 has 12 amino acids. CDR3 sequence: CASSRTGETQYF. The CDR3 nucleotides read TGTGCCAGCAGCAGAACCGGAGAGACCCAGTACTTC.

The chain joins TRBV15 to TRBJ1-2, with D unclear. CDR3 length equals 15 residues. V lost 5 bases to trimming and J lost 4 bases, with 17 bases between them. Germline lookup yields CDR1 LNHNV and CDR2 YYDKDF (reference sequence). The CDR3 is CATSVRRSGPYGYTF. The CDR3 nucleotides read TGTGCCACCAGCGTTAGACGGAGCGGACCCTATGGCTACACCTTC.

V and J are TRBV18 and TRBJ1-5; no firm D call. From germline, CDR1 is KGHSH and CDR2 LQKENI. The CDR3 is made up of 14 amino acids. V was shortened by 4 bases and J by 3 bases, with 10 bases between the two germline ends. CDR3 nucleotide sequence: TGTGCCAGCTCACTACAACCCCTCAATCAGCCCCAGCATTTT. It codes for CASSLQPLNQPQHF.

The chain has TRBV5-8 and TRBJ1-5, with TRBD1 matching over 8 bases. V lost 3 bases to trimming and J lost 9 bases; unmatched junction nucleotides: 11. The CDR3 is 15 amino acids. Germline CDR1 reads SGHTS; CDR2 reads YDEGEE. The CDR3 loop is CASSSRPGGGLPQHF. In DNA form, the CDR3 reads TGTGCCAGCAGCTCCCGTCCAGGGGGCGGCCTGCCCCAGCATTTT.

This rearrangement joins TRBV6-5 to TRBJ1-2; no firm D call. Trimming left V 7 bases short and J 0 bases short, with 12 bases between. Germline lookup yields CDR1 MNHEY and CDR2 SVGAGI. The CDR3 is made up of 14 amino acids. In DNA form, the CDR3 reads TGTGCCAGCAAGACCACAGTAACTAACTATGGCTACACCTTC. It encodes CASKTTVTNYGYTF.

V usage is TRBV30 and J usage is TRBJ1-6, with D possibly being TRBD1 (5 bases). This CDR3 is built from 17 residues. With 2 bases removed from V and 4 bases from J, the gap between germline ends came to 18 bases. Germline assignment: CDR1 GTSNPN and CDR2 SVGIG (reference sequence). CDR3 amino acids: CAWSITAAGGYNSPLHF. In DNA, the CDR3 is TGTGCCTGGAGTATAACGGCTGCGGGGGGGTATAATTCACCCCTCCACTTT.

This CDR3 reads CAWVPGTGAPTNEKLFF. In DNA, the CDR3 is TGTGCCTGGGTCCCCGGGACAGGGGCTCCGACTAATGAAAAACTGTTTTTT. The chain joins TRBV30 to TRBJ1-4; 10 bases align to TRBD1. Unmatched junction bases numbered 11, after V lost 5 bases and J lost 2 bases. The CDR3 has 17 residues. CDR1 and CDR2 from the germline V gene are GTSNPN and SVGIG (reference sequence). Together with reference TRBV30 and TRBJ1-4, the CDR3 gives the full variable domain: SQTIHQWPATLVQPVGSPLSLECTVEGTSNPNLYWYRQAAGRGLQLLFYSVGIGQISSEVPQNLSASRPQDRQFILSSKKLLLSDSGFYLCAWVPGTGAPTNEKLFFGSGTQLSVL.

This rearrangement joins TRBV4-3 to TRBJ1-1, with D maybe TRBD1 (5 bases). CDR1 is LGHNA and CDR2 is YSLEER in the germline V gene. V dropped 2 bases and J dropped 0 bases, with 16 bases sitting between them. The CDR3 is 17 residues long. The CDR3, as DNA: TGCGCCAGCAGCCAACGAAGGGGCCAGACACTGAACACTGAAGCTTTCTTT. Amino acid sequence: CASSQRRGQTLNTEAFF.

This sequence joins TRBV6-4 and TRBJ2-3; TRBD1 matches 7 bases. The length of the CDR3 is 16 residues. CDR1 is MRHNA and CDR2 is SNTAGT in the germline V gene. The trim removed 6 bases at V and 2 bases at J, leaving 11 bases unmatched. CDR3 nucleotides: TGTGCCAGCAGCCGAGGGACAGCCACCTCCACAGATACGCAGTATTTT. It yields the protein CASSRGTATSTDTQYF.

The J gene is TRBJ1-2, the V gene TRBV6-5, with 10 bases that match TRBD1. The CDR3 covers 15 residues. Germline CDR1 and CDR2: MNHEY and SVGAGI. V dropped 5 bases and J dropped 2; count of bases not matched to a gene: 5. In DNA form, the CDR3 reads TGTGCCAGCAGTGGGGACAGGGGTTTCAACTATGGCTACACCTTC. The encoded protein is CASSGDRGFNYGYTF.

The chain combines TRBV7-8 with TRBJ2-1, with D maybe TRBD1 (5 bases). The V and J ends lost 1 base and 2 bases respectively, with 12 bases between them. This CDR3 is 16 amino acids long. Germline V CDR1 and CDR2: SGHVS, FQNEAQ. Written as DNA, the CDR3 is TGTGCCAGCAGCTTAGGGTCTGGACAACCCTACAATGAGCAGTTCTTC. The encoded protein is CASSLGSGQPYNEQFF.

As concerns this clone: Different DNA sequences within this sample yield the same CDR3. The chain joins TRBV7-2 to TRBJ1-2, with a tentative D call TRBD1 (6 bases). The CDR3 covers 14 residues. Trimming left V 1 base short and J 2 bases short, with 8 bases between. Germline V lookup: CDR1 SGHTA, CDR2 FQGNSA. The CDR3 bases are TGTGCCAGCAGCTTAGGAACAGGGAACTATGGCTACACCTTC. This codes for CASSLGTGNYGYTF. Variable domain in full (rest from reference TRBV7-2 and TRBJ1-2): GAGVSQSPSNKVTEKGKDVELRCDPISGHTALYWYRQSLGQGLEFLIYFQGNSAPDKSGLPSDRFSAERTGGSVSTLTIQRTQQEDSAVYLCASSLGTGNYGYTFGSGTRLTVV.

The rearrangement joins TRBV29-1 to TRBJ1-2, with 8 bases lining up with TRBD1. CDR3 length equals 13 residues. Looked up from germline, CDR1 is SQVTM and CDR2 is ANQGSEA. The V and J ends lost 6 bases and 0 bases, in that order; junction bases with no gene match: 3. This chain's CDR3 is CSVQTGANYGYTF. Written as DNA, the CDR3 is TGCAGCGTGCAGACAGGGGCTAACTATGGCTACACCTTC. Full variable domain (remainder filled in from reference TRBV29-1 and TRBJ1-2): SAVISQKPSRDICQRGTSLTIQCQVDSQVTMMFWYRQQPGQSLTLIATANQGSEATYESGFVIDKFPISRPNLTFSTLTVSNMSPEDSSIYLCSVQTGANYGYTFGSGTRLTVV.

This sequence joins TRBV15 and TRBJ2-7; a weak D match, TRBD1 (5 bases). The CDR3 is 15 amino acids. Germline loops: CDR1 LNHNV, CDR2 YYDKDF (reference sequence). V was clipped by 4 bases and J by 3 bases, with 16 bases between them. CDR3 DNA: TGTGCCACCAGCAATCCCCAGGGCCAAAGCTACGAGCAGTACTTC. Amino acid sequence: CATSNPQGQSYEQYF.

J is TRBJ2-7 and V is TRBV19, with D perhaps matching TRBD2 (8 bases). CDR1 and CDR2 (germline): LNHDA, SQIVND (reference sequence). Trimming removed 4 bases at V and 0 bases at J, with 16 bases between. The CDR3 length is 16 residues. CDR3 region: CASSTPGGGLSYEQYF. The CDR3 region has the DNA TGTGCCAGTAGTACCCCGGGAGGGGGCCTCTCCTACGAGCAGTACTTC.

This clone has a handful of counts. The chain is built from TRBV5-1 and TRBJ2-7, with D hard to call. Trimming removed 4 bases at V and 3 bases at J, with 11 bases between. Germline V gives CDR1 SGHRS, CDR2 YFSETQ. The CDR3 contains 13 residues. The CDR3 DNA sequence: TGCGCCAGCAGCATGATTTCGGGCTACGAGCAGTACTTC. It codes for CASSMISGYEQYF. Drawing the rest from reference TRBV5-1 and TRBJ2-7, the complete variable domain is KAGVTQTPRYLIKTRGQQVTLSCSPISGHRSVSWYQQTPGQGLQFLFEYFSETQRNKGNFPGRFSGRQFSNSRSEMNVSTLELGDSALYLCASSMISGYEQYFGPGTRLTVT.

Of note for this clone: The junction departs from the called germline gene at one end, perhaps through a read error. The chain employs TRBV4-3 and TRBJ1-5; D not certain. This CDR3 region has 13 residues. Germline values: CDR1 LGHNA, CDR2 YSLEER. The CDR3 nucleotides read TGCGCCAGCAGCCAAGACGAGGCTCAGCCCCAGAATTTT. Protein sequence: CASSQDEAQPQNF.

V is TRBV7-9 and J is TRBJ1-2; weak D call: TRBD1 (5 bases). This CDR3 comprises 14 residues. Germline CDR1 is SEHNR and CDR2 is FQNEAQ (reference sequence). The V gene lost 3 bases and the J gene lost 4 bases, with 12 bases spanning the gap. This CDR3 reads CASSFPPGGYGYTF. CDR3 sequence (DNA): TGTGCCAGCAGCTTCCCCCCGGGGGGCTATGGCTACACCTTC.

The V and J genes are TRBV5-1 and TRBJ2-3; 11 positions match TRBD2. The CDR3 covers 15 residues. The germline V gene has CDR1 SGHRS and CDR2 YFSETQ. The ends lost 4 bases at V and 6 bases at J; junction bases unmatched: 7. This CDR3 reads CASSTLAGATDTQYF. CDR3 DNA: TGCGCCAGCAGCACACTAGCGGGGGCAACCGATACGCAGTATTTT.

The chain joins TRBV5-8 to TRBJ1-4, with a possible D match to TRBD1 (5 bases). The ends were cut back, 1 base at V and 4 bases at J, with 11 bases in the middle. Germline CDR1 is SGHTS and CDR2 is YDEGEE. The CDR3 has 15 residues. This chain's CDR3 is CASSLRPGYNEKLFF. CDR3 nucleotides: TGTGCCAGCAGCTTGCGGCCAGGGTATAATGAAAAACTGTTTTTT.

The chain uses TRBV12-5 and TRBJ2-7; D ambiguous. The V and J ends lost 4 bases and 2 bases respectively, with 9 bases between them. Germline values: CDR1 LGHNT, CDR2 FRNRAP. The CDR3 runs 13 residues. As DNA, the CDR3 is TGTGCTAGTGGTTATCGACAAACCTACGAGCAGTACTTC. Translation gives CASGYRQTYEQYF.

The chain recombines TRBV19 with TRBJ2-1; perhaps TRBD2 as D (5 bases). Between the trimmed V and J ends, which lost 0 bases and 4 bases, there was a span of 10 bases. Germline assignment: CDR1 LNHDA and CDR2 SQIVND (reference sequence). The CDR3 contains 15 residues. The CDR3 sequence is CASSIDSGEYNEQFF. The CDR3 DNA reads TGTGCCAGTAGTATAGACAGCGGAGAGTACAATGAGCAGTTCTTC.

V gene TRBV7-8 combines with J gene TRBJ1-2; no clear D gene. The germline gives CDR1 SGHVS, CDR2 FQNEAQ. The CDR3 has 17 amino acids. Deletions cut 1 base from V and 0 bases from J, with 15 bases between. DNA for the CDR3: TGTGCCAGCAGCTTAGTCCTTCACGGTACAGCTAACTATGGCTACACCTTC. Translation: CASSLVLHGTANYGYTF.

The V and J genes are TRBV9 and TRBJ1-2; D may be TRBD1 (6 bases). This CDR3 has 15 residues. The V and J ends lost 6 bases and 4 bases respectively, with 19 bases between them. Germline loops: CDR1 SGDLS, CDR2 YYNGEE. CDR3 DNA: TGTGCCAGCAACAGTCCCGGGACATTGACCTATGGCTACACCTTC. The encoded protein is CASNSPGTLTYGYTF.

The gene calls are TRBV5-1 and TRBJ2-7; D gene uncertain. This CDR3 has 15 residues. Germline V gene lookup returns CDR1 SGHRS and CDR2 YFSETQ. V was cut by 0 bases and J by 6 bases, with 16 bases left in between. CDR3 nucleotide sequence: TGCGCCAGCAGCTTGGCCGGGTCGAGGCGGAGCGAGCAGTACTTC. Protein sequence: CASSLAGSRRSEQYF.

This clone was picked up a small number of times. The CDR3: CATAEGDTQYF. The CDR3 DNA sequence: TGTGCCACCGCGGAGGGAGATACGCAGTATTTT. The chain links TRBV19 to TRBJ2-3; a possible D gene is TRBD2 (6 bases). The germline gives CDR1 LNHDA, CDR2 SQIVND (reference sequence). The CDR3 has 11 residues. With 10 bases removed from V and 5 bases from J, the gap between germline ends came to 10 bases.

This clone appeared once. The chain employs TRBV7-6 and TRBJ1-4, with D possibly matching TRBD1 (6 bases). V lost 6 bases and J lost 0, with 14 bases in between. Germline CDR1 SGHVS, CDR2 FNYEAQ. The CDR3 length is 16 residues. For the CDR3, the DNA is TGTGCCAGCAGTCTACAGGGTGGTACAACTAATGAAAAACTGTTTTTT. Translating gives CASSLQGGTTNEKLFF.

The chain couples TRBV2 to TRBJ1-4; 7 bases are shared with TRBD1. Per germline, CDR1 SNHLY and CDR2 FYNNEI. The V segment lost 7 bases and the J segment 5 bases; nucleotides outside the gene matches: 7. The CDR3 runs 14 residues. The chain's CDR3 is CASIPGQLNEKLFF. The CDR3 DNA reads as TGTGCCAGCATCCCGGGACAGCTCAATGAAAAACTGTTTTTT.

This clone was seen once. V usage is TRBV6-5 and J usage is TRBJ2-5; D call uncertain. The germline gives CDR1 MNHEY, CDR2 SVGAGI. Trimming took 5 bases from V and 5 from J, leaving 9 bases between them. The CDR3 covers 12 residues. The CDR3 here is CASSPAGETQYF. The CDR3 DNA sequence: TGTGCCAGCAGTCCGGCCGGGGAGACCCAGTACTTC.